This entry describes one T cell receptor beta chain. Its antigen is still unknown. This entry comes from a study of cytomegalovirus exposure and HLA in healthy donors. Findings of the study overall: Prior analysis indicated that the majority of TCR beta V segments exhibited productivity approximately 90% or approximately 30% of the time. The study recorded around 160 TCR beta chains that were cytomegalovirus-associated. Most CMV-associated TCR beta chains appeared HLA-restricted in a later analysis.

The CDR3 is 14 residues long. Deletions cut 8 bases from V and 4 bases from J, with 21 bases between. Germline CDR1 and CDR2: GTSNPN and SVGIG (reference sequence). Primers for the PCR totalled 60 Vbeta and 13 Jbeta. Clones were read by immunoSEQ multiplex PCR, and TCRdb kept only the in-frame ones, dropping some. The sample yields about 37,000 clones, over 70% seen once. This clonotype was sampled from a man aged 25-45 years in good health and CMV-seronegative. Source material: PBMCs. The chain carries TRBV30 and TRBJ2-7, with D possibly TRBD1 on 5 matching bases. The DNA of the CDR3 is TGTGCCGCGGACCTGGTAGGGGCCGGGTACGAGCAGTACTTC. Its protein product is CAADLVGAGYEQYF.